The 12 T cell receptor beta chains presented below share a single source sample, sequenced in a study of shared clonotypes between healthy human individuals. CD45RO-negative, CCR7-positively selected cells formed the naive CD8 fraction, excluding terminally differentiated effector memory CD45RA+ cells. The repertoire was sequenced with immunoSEQ multiplex PCR; TCRdb's copy has only in-frame clones and lacks some. The data show over 750,000 clones, roughly 96% seen once. Material for sequencing was naive CD8+ T cells sorted from blood. Receptors originate from a man between 25 and 39 years old in good health.

The rearrangement uses TRBV9 and TRBJ2-2, with 8 bases that match TRBD1. CDR3 length: 17 residues. Trimming took 4 bases from V and 0 from J; bases not matched to a gene: 8. Germline V gene data show CDR1 as SGDLS and CDR2 as YYNGEE. The CDR3 DNA is TGTGCCAGCAGCATCACCGGGACAGGTCCGAACACCGGGGAGCTGTTTTTT. Translating gives CASSITGTGPNTGELFF.

The genes are TRBV7-6 and TRBJ2-7; D possibly corresponds to TRBD2 (6 bases). The CDR3 extends over 13 amino acids. Trimming shortened V by 1 base and J by 5 bases, and 9 bases separated the two germline ends. CDR1 and CDR2 (germline): SGHVS, FNYEAQ. The CDR3 DNA is TGTGCCAGCAGCTTAGAGACTAGAAACGAGCAGTACTTC. This translates into CASSLETRNEQYF. Based on the CDR3 plus reference TRBV7-6 and TRBJ2-7, the full variable domain is GAGVSQSPRYKVTKRGQDVALRCDPISGHVSLYWYRQALGQGPEFLTYFNYEAQQDKSGLPNDRFSAERPEGSISTLTIQRTEQRDSAMYRCASSLETRNEQYFGPGTRLTVT.

To note about this clone: Other DNA sequences in the sample encode the same CDR3. The chain uses TRBV9 and TRBJ2-4; no clear D. This CDR3 region has 15 residues. V was shortened by 0 bases and J by 4 bases, with 11 bases between the two germline ends. Germline CDR1 is SGDLS and CDR2 is YYNGEE. The CDR3 protein is CASSVDGLAKNIQYF. CDR3 in DNA: TGTGCCAGCAGCGTAGATGGGCTCGCTAAAAACATTCAGTACTTC. Together with reference TRBV9 and TRBJ2-4, the CDR3 gives the full variable domain: DSGVTQTPKHLITATGQRVTLRCSPRSGDLSVYWYQQSLDQGLQFLIQYYNGEERAKGNILERFSAQQFPDLHSELNLSSLELGDSALYFCASSVDGLAKNIQYFGAGTRLSVL.

The chain couples TRBV7-9 to TRBJ1-4; no firm D call. Germline assignment: CDR1 SEHNR and CDR2 FQNEAQ (reference sequence). The germline V and J ends were trimmed by 6 bases and 3 bases, with 14 bases remaining between them. The CDR3 runs 15 residues. CDR3 in DNA: TGTGCCAGCAGTTCGCTGTTGGGAGCTAATGAAAAACTGTTTTTT. This translates into CASSSLLGANEKLFF.

This sequence joins TRBV9 and TRBJ2-7, with D tentatively TRBD1 or TRBD2 (5 bases each). Trimming took 0 bases from V and 2 from J, leaving 12 bases between them. CDR3 length equals 15 residues. Germline V gene lookup returns CDR1 SGDLS and CDR2 YYNGEE. The DNA for the CDR3 is TGTGCCAGCAGCGTAGGGGACGGAACTACCTACGAGCAGTACTTC. The encoded protein is CASSVGDGTTYEQYF.

The rearrangement uses TRBV29-1 and TRBJ2-7; 9 nucleotides match TRBD1. Germline lookup yields CDR1 SQVTM and CDR2 ANQGSEA. V shed 8 bases, J shed 4 bases, and the junction held 6 bases outside the gene matches. The CDR3 length is 12 residues. The CDR3 DNA reads as TGCAGCACAAAACAGGGGGCGTACGAGCAGTACTTC. Residues: CSTKQGAYEQYF.

This chain connects TRBV11-2 to TRBJ2-7; no definite D call. From germline, CDR1 is SGHAT and CDR2 FQNNGV. Between the trimmed V and J ends, which lost 3 bases and 4 bases, there was a span of 16 bases. CDR3 length: 15 amino acids. The CDR3 DNA reads as TGTGCCAGCAGCTTGGATGGTCCGGGTTGGTACGAGCAGTACTTC. Protein: CASSLDGPGWYEQYF.

Remarks on this clone: Other DNA sequences of this sample code for an identical CDR3. The chain couples TRBV19 to TRBJ2-7, with 7 bases fitting TRBD2. Germline values: CDR1 LNHDA, CDR2 SQIVND (reference sequence). Trimming took 5 bases from V and 0 from J; bases not matched to a gene: 4. This CDR3 has 14 amino acids. The CDR3 sequence is CASSSTGGSYEQYF. Written as DNA, the CDR3 is TGTGCCAGTAGTTCAACGGGAGGCTCCTACGAGCAGTACTTC.

This clone was seen only once. This chain uses TRBV29-1 with TRBJ2-5; 9 positions match TRBD1. V lost 5 bases, J lost 1 base, and 5 bases stayed unmatched. This CDR3 region has 14 residues. Germline CDR1 reads SQVTM; CDR2 reads ANQGSEA. DNA for the CDR3: TGCAGCGTTTGGGACAGGGTGTCCCAAGAGACCCAGTACTTC. This sequence encodes CSVWDRVSQETQYF.

The chain couples TRBV6-5 to TRBJ2-7; possible D gene TRBD2, 5 bases. V was cut by 0 bases and J by 0 bases, with 12 bases left in between. Germline V lookup: CDR1 MNHEY, CDR2 SVGAGI. The CDR3 runs to 16 residues. CDR3 nucleotide sequence: TGTGCCAGCAGTTACTCCTCAGCGGATAGCTCCTACGAGCAGTACTTC. Amino acid sequence: CASSYSSADSSYEQYF.

The DNA of the CDR3 is TGTGCCAGCAGCTTCTCGTCAAGACTCTCCCAATCGTCAGAGCAGTTCTTC. Residues: CASSFSSRLSQSSEQFF. V usage is TRBV7-2 and J usage is TRBJ2-1, with D unclear. The CDR3 has 17 amino acids. Germline V gene sequence: CDR1 SGHTA, CDR2 FQGNSA. V lost 3 bases and J 10 bases, leaving 25 bases between the germline ends.

The DNA for the CDR3 is TGTGCCAACCTCCGTAGTAATCCTAGCGGGACCAGGGGGGCCTACTACGAGCAGTACTTC. Translated, it gives CANLRSNPSGTRGAYYEQYF. The chain joins TRBV27 to TRBJ2-7; TRBD2 matches at 9 bases. Germline lookup yields CDR1 MNHEY and CDR2 SMNVEV (reference sequence). V lost 10 bases, J lost 3 bases, and 28 bases stayed unmatched. The CDR3 contains 20 residues.